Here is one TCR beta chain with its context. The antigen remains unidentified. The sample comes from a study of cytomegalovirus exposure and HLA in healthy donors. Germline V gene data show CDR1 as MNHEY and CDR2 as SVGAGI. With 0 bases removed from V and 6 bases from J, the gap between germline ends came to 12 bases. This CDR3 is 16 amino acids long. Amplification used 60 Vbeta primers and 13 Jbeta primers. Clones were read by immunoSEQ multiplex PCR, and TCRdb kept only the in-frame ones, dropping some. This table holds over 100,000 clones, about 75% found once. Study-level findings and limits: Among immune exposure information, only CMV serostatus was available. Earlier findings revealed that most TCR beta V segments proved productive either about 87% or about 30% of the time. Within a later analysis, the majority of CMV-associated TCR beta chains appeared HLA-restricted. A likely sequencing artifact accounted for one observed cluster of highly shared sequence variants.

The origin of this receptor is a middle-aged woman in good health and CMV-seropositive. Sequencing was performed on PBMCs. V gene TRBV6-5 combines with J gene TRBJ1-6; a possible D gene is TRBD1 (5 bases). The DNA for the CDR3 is TGTGCCAGCAGTTACTCTTTGAGGCAGGGTAATTCACCCCTCCACTTT. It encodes CASSYSLRQGNSPLHF.